This T cell receptor beta chain was captured in a study of blood T cell repertoires in COVID-19. Germline V gene lookup returns CDR1 MDHEN and CDR2 SYDVKM. The CDR3 has 14 residues. The J segment lost 3 bases and the V segment lost 7 bases, leaving 7 bases of the junction unmatched. This clone was counted a single time. Clones were sequenced by immunoSEQ multiplex PCR, and TCRdb holds only the in-frame ones, with some missing. Among under 250,000 clones, roughly 88% were seen once, and the ten largest hold approximately 5%. This TCR came from a woman older than 75 with COVID-19, enrolled during active disease. The gene calls are TRBV28 and TRBJ2-7; TRBD1 matches 9 bases. Source material: peripheral blood. The CDR3 loop is CASTLGQGIYEQYF. The CDR3 DNA sequence: TGTGCCAGCACTCTGGGACAGGGAATCTACGAGCAGTACTTC.